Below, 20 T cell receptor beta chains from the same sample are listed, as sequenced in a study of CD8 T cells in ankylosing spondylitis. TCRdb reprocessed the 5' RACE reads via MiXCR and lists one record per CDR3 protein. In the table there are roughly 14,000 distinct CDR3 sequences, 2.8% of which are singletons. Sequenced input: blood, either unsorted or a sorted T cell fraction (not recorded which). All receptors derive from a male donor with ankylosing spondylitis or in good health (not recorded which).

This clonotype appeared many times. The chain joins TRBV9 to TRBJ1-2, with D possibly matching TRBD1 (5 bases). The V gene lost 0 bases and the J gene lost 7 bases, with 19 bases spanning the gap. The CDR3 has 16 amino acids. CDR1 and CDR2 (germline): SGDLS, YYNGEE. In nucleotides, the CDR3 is TGTGCCAGCAGCGTAGTCGGGGGACTCTCCCAACGTGGCTACACCTTC. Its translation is CASSVVGGLSQRGYTF.

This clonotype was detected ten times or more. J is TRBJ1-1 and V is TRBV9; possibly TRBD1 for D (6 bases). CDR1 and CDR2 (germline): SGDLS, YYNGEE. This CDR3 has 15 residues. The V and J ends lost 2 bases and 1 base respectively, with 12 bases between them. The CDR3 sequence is CASSVSRGPNTEAFF. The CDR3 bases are TGTGCCAGCAGCGTCTCGCGGGGGCCGAACACTGAAGCTTTCTTT.

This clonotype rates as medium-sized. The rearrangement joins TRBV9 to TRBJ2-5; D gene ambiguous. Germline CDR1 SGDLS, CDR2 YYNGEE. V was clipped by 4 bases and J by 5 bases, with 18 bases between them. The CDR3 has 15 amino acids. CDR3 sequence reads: CASSTSVGIGETQYF. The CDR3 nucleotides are TGTGCCAGCAGCACGTCAGTGGGGATTGGGGAGACCCAGTACTTC.

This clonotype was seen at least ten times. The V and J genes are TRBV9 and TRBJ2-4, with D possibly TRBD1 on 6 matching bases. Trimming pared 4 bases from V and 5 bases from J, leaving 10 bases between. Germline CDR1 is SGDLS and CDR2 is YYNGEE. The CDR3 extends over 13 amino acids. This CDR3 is CASSPGVENIQYF. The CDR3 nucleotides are TGTGCCAGCAGCCCAGGGGTGGAAAACATTCAGTACTTC.

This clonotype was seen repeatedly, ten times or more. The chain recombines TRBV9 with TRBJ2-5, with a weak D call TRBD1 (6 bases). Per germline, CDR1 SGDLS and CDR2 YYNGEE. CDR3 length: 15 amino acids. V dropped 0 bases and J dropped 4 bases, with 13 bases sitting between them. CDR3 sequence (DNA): TGTGCCAGCAGCGTAGACCCAACAGGGTTAGAGACCCAGTACTTC. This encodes CASSVDPTGLETQYF.

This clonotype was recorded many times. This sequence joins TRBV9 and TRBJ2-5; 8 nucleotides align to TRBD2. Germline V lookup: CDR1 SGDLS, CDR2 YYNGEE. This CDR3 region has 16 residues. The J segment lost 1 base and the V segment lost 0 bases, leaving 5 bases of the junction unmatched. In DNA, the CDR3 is TGTGCCAGCAGCGTAGCCCCAGCGGGGGCCCAAGAGACCCAGTACTTC. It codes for CASSVAPAGAQETQYF.

This CDR3 reads CASSEDQIYNEQFF. In DNA form, the CDR3 reads TGTGCCAGCAGCGAGGACCAGATCTACAATGAGCAGTTCTTC. The chain employs TRBV9 and TRBJ2-1, with D hard to call. Germline CDR1 is SGDLS and CDR2 is YYNGEE. The CDR3 is 14 amino acids. Trimming removed 3 bases from V and 3 bases from J, with 10 bases in between.

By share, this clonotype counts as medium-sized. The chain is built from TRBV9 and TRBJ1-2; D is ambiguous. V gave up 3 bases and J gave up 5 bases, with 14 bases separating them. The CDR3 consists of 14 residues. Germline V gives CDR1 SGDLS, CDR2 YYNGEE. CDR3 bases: TGTGCCAGCAGCGAACGAGGCGGGAGATATGGCTACACCTTC. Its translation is CASSERGGRYGYTF. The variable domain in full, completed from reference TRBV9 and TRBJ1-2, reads DSGVTQTPKHLITATGQRVTLRCSPRSGDLSVYWYQQSLDQGLQFLIQYYNGEERAKGNILERFSAQQFPDLHSELNLSSLELGDSALYFCASSERGGRYGYTFGSGTRLTVV.

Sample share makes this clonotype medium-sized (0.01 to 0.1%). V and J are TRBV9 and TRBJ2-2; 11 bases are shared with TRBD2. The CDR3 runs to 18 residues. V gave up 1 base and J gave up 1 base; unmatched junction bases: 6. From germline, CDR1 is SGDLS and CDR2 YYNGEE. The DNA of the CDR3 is TGTGCCAGCAGCGTAAGATGGACTAGCGGGTTGAACACCGGGGAGCTGTTTTTT. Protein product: CASSVRWTSGLNTGELFF.

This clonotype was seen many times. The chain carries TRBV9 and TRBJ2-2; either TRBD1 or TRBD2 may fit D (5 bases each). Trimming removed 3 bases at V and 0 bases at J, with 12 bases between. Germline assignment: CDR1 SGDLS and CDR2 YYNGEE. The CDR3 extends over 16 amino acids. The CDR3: CASSARDGSNTGELFF. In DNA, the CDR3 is TGTGCCAGCAGCGCACGGGACGGTTCGAACACCGGGGAGCTGTTTTTT.

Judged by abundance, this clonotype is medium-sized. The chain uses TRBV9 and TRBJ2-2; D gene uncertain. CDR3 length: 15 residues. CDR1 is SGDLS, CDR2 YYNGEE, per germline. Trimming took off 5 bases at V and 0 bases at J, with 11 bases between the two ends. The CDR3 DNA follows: TGTGCCAGCAGTCCTCGTCAGGCGAACACCGGGGAGCTGTTTTTT. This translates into CASSPRQANTGELFF.

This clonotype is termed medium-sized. CDR3 protein: CASSVGPRNTGELFF. The CDR3 DNA follows: TGTGCCAGCAGCGTAGGTCCCAGGAACACCGGGGAGCTGTTTTTT. The gene calls are TRBV9 and TRBJ2-2; D is undetermined. Deletions cut 0 bases from V and 1 base from J, with 7 bases between. Germline V gene sequence: CDR1 SGDLS, CDR2 YYNGEE. The CDR3 is 15 residues long. The full variable domain, completed using reference TRBV9 and TRBJ2-2, is DSGVTQTPKHLITATGQRVTLRCSPRSGDLSVYWYQQSLDQGLQFLIQYYNGEERAKGNILERFSAQQFPDLHSELNLSSLELGDSALYFCASSVGPRNTGELFFGEGSRLTVL.

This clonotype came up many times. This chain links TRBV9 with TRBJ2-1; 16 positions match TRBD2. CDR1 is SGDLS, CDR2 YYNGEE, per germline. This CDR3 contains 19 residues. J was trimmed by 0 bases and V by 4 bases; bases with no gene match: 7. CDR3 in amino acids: CASSTGTSGGGSSYNEQFF. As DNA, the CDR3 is TGTGCCAGCAGCACCGGGACTAGCGGGGGGGGGAGCTCCTACAATGAGCAGTTCTTC.

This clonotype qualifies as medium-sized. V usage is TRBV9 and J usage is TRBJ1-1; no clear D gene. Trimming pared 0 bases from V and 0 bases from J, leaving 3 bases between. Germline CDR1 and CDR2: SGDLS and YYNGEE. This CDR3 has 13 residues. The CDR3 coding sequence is TGTGCCAGCAGCGTAGAAGTGAACACTGAAGCTTTCTTT. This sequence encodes CASSVEVNTEAFF.

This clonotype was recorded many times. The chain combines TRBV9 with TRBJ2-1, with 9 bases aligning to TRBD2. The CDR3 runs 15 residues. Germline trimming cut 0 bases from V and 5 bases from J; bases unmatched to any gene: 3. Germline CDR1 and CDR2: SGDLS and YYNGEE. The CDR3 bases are TGTGCCAGCAGCGTAGGTCCTAGCGGGGACAATGAGCAGTTCTTC. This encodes CASSVGPSGDNEQFF.

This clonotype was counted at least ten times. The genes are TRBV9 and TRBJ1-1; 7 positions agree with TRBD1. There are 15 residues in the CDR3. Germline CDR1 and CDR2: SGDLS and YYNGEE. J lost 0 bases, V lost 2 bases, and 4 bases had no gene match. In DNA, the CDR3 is TGTGCCAGCAGCGTTTCAGGGGGGATGAACACTGAAGCTTTCTTT. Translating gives CASSVSGGMNTEAFF.

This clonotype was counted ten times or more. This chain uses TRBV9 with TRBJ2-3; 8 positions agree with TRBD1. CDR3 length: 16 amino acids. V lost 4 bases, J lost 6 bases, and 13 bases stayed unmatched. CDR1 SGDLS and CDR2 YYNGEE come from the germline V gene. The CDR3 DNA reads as TGTGCCAGCAGCCGCTCGGGGGCTTACAGGGGGGATACGCAGTATTTT. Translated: CASSRSGAYRGDTQYF.

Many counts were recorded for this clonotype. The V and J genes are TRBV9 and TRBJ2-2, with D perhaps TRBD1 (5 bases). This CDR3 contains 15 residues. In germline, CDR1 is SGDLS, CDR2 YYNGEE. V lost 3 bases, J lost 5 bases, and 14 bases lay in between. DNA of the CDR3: TGTGCCAGCAGCGCCCTCATCTCAGGGACCGGGGAGCTGTTTTTT. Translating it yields CASSALISGTGELFF. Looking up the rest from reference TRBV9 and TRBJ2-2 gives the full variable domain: DSGVTQTPKHLITATGQRVTLRCSPRSGDLSVYWYQQSLDQGLQFLIQYYNGEERAKGNILERFSAQQFPDLHSELNLSSLELGDSALYFCASSALISGTGELFFGEGSRLTVL.

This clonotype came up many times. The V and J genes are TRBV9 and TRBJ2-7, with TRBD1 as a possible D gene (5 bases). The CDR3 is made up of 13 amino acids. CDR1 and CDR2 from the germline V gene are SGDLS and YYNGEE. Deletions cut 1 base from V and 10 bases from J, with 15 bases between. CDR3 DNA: TGTGCCAGCAGCGTAACAGGATCTGGCAGCCAGTACTTC. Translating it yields CASSVTGSGSQYF. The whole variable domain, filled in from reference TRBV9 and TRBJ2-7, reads DSGVTQTPKHLITATGQRVTLRCSPRSGDLSVYWYQQSLDQGLQFLIQYYNGEERAKGNILERFSAQQFPDLHSELNLSSLELGDSALYFCASSVTGSGSQYFGPGTRLTVT.

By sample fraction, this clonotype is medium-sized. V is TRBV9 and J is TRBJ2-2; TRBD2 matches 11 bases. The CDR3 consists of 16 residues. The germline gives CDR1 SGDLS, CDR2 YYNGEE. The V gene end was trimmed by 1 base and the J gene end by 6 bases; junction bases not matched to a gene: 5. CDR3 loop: CASSVKLAGAPGELFF. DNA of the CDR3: TGTGCCAGCAGCGTAAAACTAGCGGGGGCCCCCGGGGAGCTGTTTTTT.